This T cell receptor beta chain was identified in a study of beta chain features in type 1 diabetes. Study-wide findings and caveats: Comparison showed that naive, central memory and Treg TCRB repertoires appeared more similar among patients than among healthy donors. Reduced insertions and increased deletions marked VDJ junctions in type 1 diabetes patients. Significant though moderate, a shortening of TCRB CDR3s appeared in all four CD4+ subsets of Type 1 diabetes patients.

Points on this clone: Its antigen is still unknown.

The CDR3 contains 15 residues. Trimming removed 4 bases at V and 3 bases at J, with 14 bases between. From germline, CDR1 is ENHRY and CDR2 SYGVKD. It was via CD45RO/CCR7/CD25/CD127/CD95/CD27 that CD4+ naive, central memory, regulatory and stem cell-like memory cells were sorted. The purity of all sorted populations exceeded 95%. Sequencing targeted expressed TCRB transcripts, as all isolated RNA had been reverse transcribed. Some clones are missing from TCRdb's copy, which holds only in-frame ones; the method was immunoSEQ multiplex PCR. This table holds about 170,000 clones, 6.5% to 9.5% found once.

Source material: central memory CD4+ T cells from blood. The clonotype comes from a woman aged 40 to 50 with type 1 diabetes. J is TRBJ2-3 and V is TRBV10-3, with D possibly being TRBD1 (6 bases). The CDR3 here is CAISGGTQGTDTQYF. The CDR3, as DNA: TGTGCCATCAGTGGAGGGACCCAGGGGACAGATACGCAGTATTTT.